This TCR beta chain was sequenced during a study of T-cell reconstitution after alpha-beta-depleted transplantation in children. Unique molecular identifiers were used in preparing the TCRbeta library. Via MiXCR, TCRdb re-called the PCR reads, giving one row per CDR3 protein. The table has about 500,000 distinct CDR3 sequences, over 10% seen once. This CDR3 contains 16 residues. V was pared by 4 bases and J by 6 bases, with 12 bases of the junction left unmatched. Germline V gives CDR1 KGHSH, CDR2 LQKENI. The material sequenced was PBMCs, mostly from graft donor cells, taken 180 days after TCRalphabeta/CD19-depleted stem cell transplant. The receptor comes from a female patient aged 2 to 10 who had a stem cell transplant for aplastic anemia, so the T cells may come from the graft donor. The V gene is TRBV18, the J gene TRBJ1-2, with TRBD1 matching over 9 bases. The CDR3 nucleotides read TGTGCCAGCTCACACCTCTTCCGGGACAGGGTAGATGGCTACACCTTC. Amino acid sequence: CASSHLFRDRVDGYTF. Supplemented by reference TRBV18 and TRBJ1-2, the full variable domain reads NAGVMQNPRHLVRRRGQEARLRCSPMKGHSHVYWYRQLPEEGLKFMVYLQKENIIDESGMPKERFSAEFPKEGPSILRIQQVVRGDSAAYFCASSHLFRDRVDGYTFGSGTRLTVV.